This record looks at one TCR beta chain sequence and its context. As yet, its antigen is unknown. This sample was taken from a study of regulatory T cells in long-lasting Graves disease. To make TCR beta libraries, researchers used iRepertoire HTBI primers and Arm-PCR of CDR3 regions. TCRdb processed the multiplex PCR reads anew with MiXCR; each CDR3 protein has one entry. The sample shows roughly 500,000 distinct CDR3 sequences, around 20% of them seen only once. The CDR3 spans 10 residues. V gave up 8 bases and J gave up 4 bases, with 8 bases separating them. CDR1 is SQVTM and CDR2 is ANQGSEA in the germline V gene. Study-level results: Persistent Graves' patients showed reduced TCR diversity versus newly diagnosed patients. Newly diagnosed disease favored TRBV20-1 and TRBJ2-1 over persistent disease.

Time point: persistent/refractory GD, antithyroid drugs over 5 years with positive TRAb. After RNA was extracted from PBMCs, the TCR library was made from it. The sequence was obtained from a female donor with Graves disease. The chain has TRBV29-1 and TRBJ2-5; D may match TRBD1 or TRBD2 (5 bases each). This sample comprised peripheral blood mononuclear cells (PBMCs), obtained when the disease was refractory, from a patient treated with antithyroid drugs. CDR3 sequence: CSYGAETQYF. The DNA for the CDR3 is TGCAGCTACGGGGCAGAGACCCAGTACTTC.